These 29 T cell receptor beta chains originate from one sample sequenced in a study of CD8 T cells in ankylosing spondylitis. Study-wide findings and caveats: In ankylosing spondylitis blood, a motif of seven or eight highly homologous TCR beta variants appeared characteristic.

Their specific antigens are unknown. TCRdb recomputed calls from the 5' RACE reads with MiXCR, one row per CDR3 protein. The table lists hundreds of thousands of distinct CDR3 sequences, about 18% of them singletons, with approximately 46% in the top ten. Sequenced input: blood, either unsorted or a sorted T cell fraction (not recorded which). The receptors were sampled from a male donor with ankylosing spondylitis.

This clonotype has ten or more counts. This rearrangement joins TRBV4-3 to TRBJ2-1, with TRBD2 identical over 11 bases. Trimming removed 3 bases from V and 4 bases from J; junction bases left unmatched: 5. The V gene's germline CDR1 is LGHNA and CDR2 YSLEER. The CDR3 contains 16 residues. DNA of the CDR3: TGCGCCAGCAGCCAGGAGACTAGCGGGGCTTACAATGAGCAGTTCTTC. Protein: CASSQETSGAYNEQFF.

The chain joins TRBV4-1 to TRBJ2-1, with D tentatively TRBD2 (6 bases). The CDR3 is 15 residues long. Germline V CDR1 and CDR2: MGHRA, YSYEKL. Trimming stripped 2 bases from V and 2 bases from J, with 10 bases between. CDR3 in DNA: TGCGCCAGCAGCCAACCGGGAGTAGCCTACAATGAGCAGTTCTTC. This sequence encodes CASSQPGVAYNEQFF.

The chain is built from TRBV30 and TRBJ2-1; unclear D gene. Trimming took off 0 bases at V and 5 bases at J, with 11 bases between the two ends. The CDR3 totals 14 residues. CDR1 is GTSNPN and CDR2 is SVGIG in the germline V gene (reference sequence). The CDR3 sequence: CAWSVLPAHNEQFF. For the CDR3, the DNA is TGTGCCTGGAGTGTTCTTCCCGCGCACAATGAGCAGTTCTTC.

The sample holds a few counts of this clonotype. V is TRBV3-1 and J is TRBJ1-6; D gene uncertain. V was cut by 0 bases and J by 12 bases, with 9 bases left in between. Germline V lookup: CDR1 LGHDT, CDR2 YNNKEL (reference sequence). This CDR3 has 13 residues. CDR3 nucleotides: TGTGCCAGCAGCCAAGAAACATCCGGACCCCTCCACTTT. Protein: CASSQETSGPLHF.

This clonotype occurred a few times. V is TRBV7-2 and J is TRBJ2-3, with D possibly being TRBD2 (5 bases). V was shortened by 4 bases and J by 7 bases, with 12 bases between the two germline ends. The CDR3 runs 13 residues. Germline lookup yields CDR1 SGHTA and CDR2 FQGNSA. CDR3 bases: TGTGCCAGCAGCTATCGGGGTTCAAATACGCAGTATTTT. It codes for CASSYRGSNTQYF. Drawing the rest from reference TRBV7-2 and TRBJ2-3, the complete variable domain is GAGVSQSPSNKVTEKGKDVELRCDPISGHTALYWYRQSLGQGLEFLIYFQGNSAPDKSGLPSDRFSAERTGGSVSTLTIQRTQQEDSAVYLCASSYRGSNTQYFGPGTRLTVL.

This clonotype was picked up many times. This sequence joins TRBV4-1 and TRBJ2-7; 8 bases fit TRBD2. This CDR3 region has 17 residues. CDR1 and CDR2 (germline): MGHRA, YSYEKL. The ends lost 3 bases at V and 2 bases at J; junction bases unmatched: 12. The chain's CDR3 is CASSHRKTSDRPYEQYF. Written as DNA, the CDR3 is TGCGCCAGCAGCCATCGGAAGACTAGCGACCGTCCCTACGAGCAGTACTTC.

There are many counts of this clonotype. The chain couples TRBV12-3 or TRBV12-4 to TRBJ2-3; TRBD1 might be the D (5 bases). Trimming removed 5 bases from V and 5 bases from J, with 11 bases in between. This CDR3 is 13 amino acids long. The CDR3, as DNA: TGTGCCAGCAGTCCCAATAGGGGAGATACGCAGTATTTT. The encoded protein is CASSPNRGDTQYF.

This chain connects TRBV12-3 or TRBV12-4 to TRBJ2-7; 9 bases agree with TRBD1. The CDR3 totals 13 residues. Germline trimming cut 10 bases from V and 2 bases from J; bases unmatched to any gene: 6. In nucleotides, the CDR3 is TGTGCCACCTCGGGACAGGGAACCTACGAGCAGTACTTC. It yields the protein CATSGQGTYEQYF.

V usage is TRBV29-1 and J usage is TRBJ2-2; D is unclear. The CDR3 consists of 14 residues. V was cut by 3 bases and J by 3 bases, with 11 bases left in between. Germline V CDR1 and CDR2: SQVTM, ANQGSEA. The chain's CDR3 is CSVDPGAHTGELFF. The CDR3, as DNA: TGCAGCGTTGATCCGGGTGCGCACACCGGGGAGCTGTTTTTT.

This clonotype was picked up a small number of times. The J gene is TRBJ2-3, the V gene TRBV11-2, with 11 bases lining up with TRBD2. J lost 6 bases, V lost 0 bases, and 8 bases had no gene match. The CDR3 spans 17 residues. Germline V gene data show CDR1 as SGHAT and CDR2 as FQNNGV. The CDR3 loop is CASSLDSGRAGGDTQYF. CDR3 bases: TGTGCCAGCAGCTTAGATAGCGGGAGGGCCGGCGGTGATACGCAGTATTTT.

The chain couples TRBV30 to TRBJ1-5, with 7 bases fitting TRBD1. Germline loops: CDR1 GTSNPN, CDR2 SVGIG (reference sequence). V dropped 2 bases and J dropped 2; count of bases not matched to a gene: 15. This CDR3 contains 18 residues. The CDR3 sequence is CAWSTLDRERFGNQPQHF. The CDR3 bases are TGTGCCTGGAGTACCCTCGACAGGGAAAGGTTTGGCAATCAGCCCCAGCATTTT.

The chain carries TRBV19 and TRBJ2-3, with D perhaps TRBD1 (5 bases). V shed 5 bases and J shed 3 bases, with 21 bases lying between them. The CDR3 totals 17 residues. CDR1 is LNHDA and CDR2 is SQIVND in the germline V gene (reference sequence). The CDR3 sequence is CASSPLGPNAKTDTQYF. The CDR3 DNA sequence: TGTGCCAGTAGTCCCCTGGGGCCCAACGCTAAAACAGATACGCAGTATTTT.

This clonotype came up a few times. This CDR3 reads CASSHTGGEQYF. CDR3 nucleotide sequence: TGTGCCAGCAGCCACACAGGGGGGGAGCAGTACTTC. V and J are TRBV7-3 and TRBJ2-7; TRBD1 matches at 8 bases. This CDR3 is 12 amino acids long. Germline lookup yields CDR1 SGHTA and CDR2 FQGTGA. V was pared by 5 bases and J by 7 bases, with 4 bases of the junction left unmatched. The whole variable domain, filled in from reference TRBV7-3 and TRBJ2-7, reads GAGVSQTPSNKVTEKGKYVELRCDPISGHTALYWYRQSLGQGPEFLIYFQGTGAADDSGLPNDRFFAVRPEGSVSTLKIQRTERGDSAVYLCASSHTGGEQYFGPGTRLTVT.

This chain joins TRBV20-1 and TRBJ2-1; D unresolved. CDR1 and CDR2 (germline): DFQATT, SNEGSKA (reference sequence). V lost 0 bases and J lost 3, with 12 bases in between. The CDR3 extends over 15 amino acids. CDR3 in DNA: TGCAGTGCTAGAGATTTGACTGGGGTCTACAATGAGCAGTTCTTC. Amino acids: CSARDLTGVYNEQFF.

The chain carries TRBV12-3 or TRBV12-4 and TRBJ1-3; 7 nucleotides match TRBD1. The CDR3 runs 14 residues. The trim removed 7 bases at V and 4 bases at J, leaving 7 bases unmatched. The CDR3 DNA reads as TGTGCCAGCAATGCCCGACAGGGAGGAAACACCATATATTTT. Its protein is CASNARQGGNTIYF.

The chain couples TRBV7-9 to TRBJ2-3; the match to TRBD2 covers 7 bases. CDR3 length: 17 residues. The trim removed 2 bases at V and 5 bases at J, leaving 13 bases unmatched. Germline values: CDR1 SEHNR, CDR2 FQNEAQ (reference sequence). Written as DNA, the CDR3 is TGTGCCAGCAGCTTACCCAGGGTCGGGAGGAGGGGAGATACGCAGTATTTT. Translated: CASSLPRVGRRGDTQYF.

The V and J genes are TRBV6-1 and TRBJ1-6; D unclear. The germline V and J ends were trimmed by 8 bases and 8 bases, with 10 bases remaining between them. CDR1 MNHNS and CDR2 SASEGT come from the germline V gene. This CDR3 has 12 amino acids. CDR3 in amino acids: CASSVFYSPLHF. The CDR3, as DNA: TGTGCCAGCTCAGTCTTCTATTCACCCCTCCACTTT.

This clonotype has a handful of counts. V is TRBV7-6 and J is TRBJ2-5; perhaps TRBD2 as D (6 bases). V was clipped by 4 bases and J by 4 bases, with 16 bases between them. Germline CDR1 is SGHVS and CDR2 is FNYEAQ. The CDR3 length is 15 residues. The DNA for the CDR3 is TGTGCCAGCAGCTCCTTAGCGGAGGGGTTAGAGACCCAGTACTTC. Encoded protein: CASSSLAEGLETQYF.

There are a few counts of this clonotype. The chain carries TRBV24-1 and TRBJ2-1; D might be TRBD1 (7 bases). Per the germline V gene, CDR1 is KGHDR and CDR2 is SFDVKD. The V end lost 7 bases, the J end lost 7 bases, and 13 bases lay between the germline ends. The CDR3 totals 13 residues. The CDR3 here is CATRRQGGNEQFF. Written as DNA, the CDR3 is TGTGCCACCAGAAGACAGGGAGGTAATGAGCAGTTCTTC.

The chain combines TRBV13 with TRBJ2-5; D may be TRBD2 (6 bases). With 1 base removed from V and 5 bases from J, the gap between germline ends came to 20 bases. Germline loops: CDR1 PRHDT, CDR2 FYEKMQ (reference sequence). The CDR3 is 17 amino acids. This CDR3 is CASSLAGTGAFGETQYF. CDR3 sequence (DNA): TGTGCCAGCAGCTTAGCTGGGACTGGGGCCTTTGGGGAGACCCAGTACTTC.

This clonotype has a handful of counts. The chain is built from TRBV9 and TRBJ1-1; D might be TRBD1 (6 bases). The length of the CDR3 is 14 residues. V was pared by 0 bases and J by 3 bases, with 9 bases between. The germline V gene encodes CDR1 SGDLS and CDR2 YYNGEE. CDR3 sequence reads: CASSVVQGHTEAFF. CDR3 nucleotides: TGTGCCAGCAGCGTAGTACAGGGCCACACTGAAGCTTTCTTT.

There are a few counts of this clonotype. This rearrangement joins TRBV27 to TRBJ2-1; no firm D call. Per germline, CDR1 MNHEY and CDR2 SMNVEV (reference sequence). The CDR3 sequence is 14 residues long. V was clipped by 4 bases and J by 3 bases, with 10 bases between them. The CDR3 spells CASSSGQNYNEQFF. CDR3 sequence (DNA): TGTGCCAGCAGTTCAGGCCAGAACTACAATGAGCAGTTCTTC.

As for this clonotype: One end of the junction fails to match germline, which may point to a read error. The V call is TRBV11-2, the J call TRBJ2-1; 8 bases are a match to TRBD2. CDR3 length equals 14 residues. Germline lookup yields CDR1 SGHAT and CDR2 FQNNGV. In nucleotides, the CDR3 is TGTGCCAGCAGCTTATGGGGTAGCGGGGTTGAGCAGTTTTTC. It specifies CASSLWGSGVEQFF.

This clonotype was seen a few times. This rearrangement joins TRBV12-3 or TRBV12-4 to TRBJ2-1, with D unclear. This CDR3 is 15 amino acids long. Trimming removed 5 bases from V and 4 bases from J, with 15 bases in between. The CDR3 reads CASSPGWVTYNEQFF. The CDR3, as DNA: TGTGCCAGCAGTCCTGGGTGGGTGACTTACAATGAGCAGTTCTTC.

The gene calls are TRBV19 and TRBJ1-1; D is unclear. CDR3 length equals 15 residues. Per the germline V gene, CDR1 is LNHDA and CDR2 is SQIVND (reference sequence). V was trimmed by 1 base and J by 0 bases, leaving 9 bases between them. The DNA for the CDR3 is TGTGCCAGTAGTATAGGTCCAAGCTTGAACACTGAAGCTTTCTTT. This sequence encodes CASSIGPSLNTEAFF.

This sequence joins TRBV20-1 and TRBJ2-7; D is uncertain. V lost 4 bases to trimming and J lost 1 base, with 14 bases between them. CDR1 and CDR2 from the germline V gene are DFQATT and SNEGSKA (reference sequence). This CDR3 spans 14 amino acids. The CDR3 loop is CSATGPPGSYEQYF. For the CDR3, the DNA is TGCAGTGCTACCGGTCCCCCTGGGTCCTACGAGCAGTACTTC.

The chain employs TRBV9 and TRBJ2-1; 10 bases are a match to TRBD2. Germline lookup yields CDR1 SGDLS and CDR2 YYNGEE. After removal of 2 bases from V and 6 bases from J, the junction contained 11 bases not matched to a gene. This CDR3 spans 17 amino acids. CDR3 coding DNA: TGTGCCAGCAGCGTCGCTAGCGGGAGTTTCCATTCCAATGAGCAGTTCTTC. Translated, it gives CASSVASGSFHSNEQFF.

The CDR3 spells CASSQDKVLAGNYNEQFF. The DNA for the CDR3 is TGTGCCAGCAGCCAAGATAAGGTGCTAGCGGGCAACTACAATGAGCAGTTCTTC. The chain joins TRBV3-1 to TRBJ2-1; 8 bases match TRBD2. Per germline, CDR1 LGHDT and CDR2 YNNKEL (reference sequence). The CDR3 extends over 18 amino acids. With 0 bases clipped from V and 3 bases from J, the junction kept 10 bases outside the gene matches.

The chain recombines TRBV7-9 with TRBJ2-2, with D maybe TRBD1 (5 bases). Germline values: CDR1 SEHNR, CDR2 FQNEAQ (reference sequence). Trimming pared 5 bases from V and 7 bases from J, leaving 20 bases between. The CDR3 totals 16 residues. The CDR3 coding sequence is TGTGCCAGCAGCCGAGACAGCACACCAACACACGGGGAGCTGTTTTTT. Residues: CASSRDSTPTHGELFF.